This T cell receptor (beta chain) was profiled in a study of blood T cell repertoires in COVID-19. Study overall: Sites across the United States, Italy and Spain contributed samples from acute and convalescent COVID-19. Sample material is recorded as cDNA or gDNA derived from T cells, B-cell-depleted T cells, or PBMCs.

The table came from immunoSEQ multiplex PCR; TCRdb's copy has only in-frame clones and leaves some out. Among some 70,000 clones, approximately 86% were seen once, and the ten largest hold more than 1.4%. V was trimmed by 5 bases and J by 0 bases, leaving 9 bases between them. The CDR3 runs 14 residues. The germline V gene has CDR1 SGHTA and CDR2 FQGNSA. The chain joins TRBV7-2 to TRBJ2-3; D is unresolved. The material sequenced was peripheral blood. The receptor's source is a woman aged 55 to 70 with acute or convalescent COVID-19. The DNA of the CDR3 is TGTGCCAGCAGCGCCGGGTCTAGCACAGATACGCAGTATTTT. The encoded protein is CASSAGSSTDTQYF.